This TCR beta chain emerged from a study of neoadjuvant anti-PD-1 for oral cavity cancer. General study results and limits: After neoadjuvant nivolumab, PBMC T cell clonality was significantly higher in non-responders than responders.

The time point was: after neoadjuvant nivolumab, at surgical resection. Patients had HPV-negative, locally advanced oral cavity squamous cell carcinoma. On this clone itself: Its target is unknown.

Clones were sequenced by immunoSEQ multiplex PCR, and TCRdb holds only the in-frame ones, with some missing. The table records some 15,000 clones, 70% to 75% of them present only once. There are 16 residues in the CDR3. Germline CDR1 and CDR2: GTSNPN and SVGIG (reference sequence). Losses at the gene ends were 4 bases for V and 1 base for J; bases not matched to a gene: 8. The receptor comes from a person aged 35-80 years with oral cavity squamous cell carcinoma. The sample in question was PBMCs, obtained after nivolumab (anti-PD-1) treatment. The chain uses TRBV30 and TRBJ2-2, with TRBD1 matching 8 bases. The CDR3 DNA reads TGTGCCTGGATCCGACAGGGGACAGGGAACACCGGGGAGCTGTTTTTT. This encodes CAWIRQGTGNTGELFF.